This record looks at one T cell receptor beta chain sequence and its context. Antigen: not known. The data stem from a study of CD8 T cells in Susac syndrome. Study findings and constraints: Only a relatively small number of individuals were included in the TCR sequencing and HLA analysis.

TCR beta sequencing covered blood CD8+ and CD4+ T cells. Bulk CD8+ and CD4+ cells came from magnetic negative isolation; CD8+ TEMRA by FACS. Germline-derived CDR1 and CDR2 are SQVTM and ANQGSEA. CDR3 length: 13 amino acids. V shed 7 bases, J shed 4 bases, and the junction held 6 bases outside the gene matches. RNA was extracted with the RNeasy kit, and a quantity of about 0.45 to 1 ug was reverse transcribed using random hexamers. An immunoSEQ multiplex PCR amplified TCR beta CDR3 over 54 Vbeta and 13 Jbeta. From the immunoSEQ multiplex PCR reads, TCRdb called clonotypes with MiXCR, one entry per CDR3 protein. The sample includes 190,000 or so distinct CDR3 sequences, roughly 96% of them seen just once.

Sequenced input: CD4+ T cells from PBMCs. The receptor was isolated from a human donor with multiple sclerosis. The chain carries TRBV29-1 and TRBJ1-1, with 10 bases identical to TRBD1. CDR3 in amino acids: CSAGDRGGTEAFF. CDR3 in DNA: TGCAGCGCTGGGGACAGGGGCGGCACTGAAGCTTTCTTT.